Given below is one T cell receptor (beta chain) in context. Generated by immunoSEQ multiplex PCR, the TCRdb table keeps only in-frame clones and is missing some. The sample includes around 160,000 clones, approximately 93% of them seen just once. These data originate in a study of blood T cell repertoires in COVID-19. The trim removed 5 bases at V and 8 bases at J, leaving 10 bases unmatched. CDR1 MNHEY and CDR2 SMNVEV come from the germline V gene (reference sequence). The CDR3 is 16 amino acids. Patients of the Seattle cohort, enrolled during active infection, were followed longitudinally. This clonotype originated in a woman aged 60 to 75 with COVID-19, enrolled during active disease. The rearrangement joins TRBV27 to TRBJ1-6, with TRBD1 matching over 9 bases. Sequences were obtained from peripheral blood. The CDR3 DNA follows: TGTGCCAGCAGTCCAGCGGACAGGGGAGTGCATTCACCCCTCCACTTT. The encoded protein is CASSPADRGVHSPLHF.